What follows is one TCR beta chain and its context. Each CDR3 protein gets one entry after TCRdb re-called the 5' RACE reads with MiXCR. This repertoire shows roughly 75,000 distinct CDR3 sequences, approximately 10% found once; its top ten account for over 3.5%. This entry belongs to a study of early T cells in non-severe SARS-CoV-2 infection. This TCR came from an adult who was a healthcare worker with PCR-confirmed SARS-CoV-2 infection or an uninfected control (not recorded which). Sequenced sample: whole blood.

Here the CDR3 reads CASSLRETRGETQYF. The CDR3 bases are TGTGCCAGCAGCTTGAGGGAAACCAGGGGGGAGACCCAGTACTTC. The V gene is TRBV5-4, the J gene TRBJ2-5, with 7 nucleotides matching TRBD1. The CDR3 sequence is 15 residues long. Germline CDR1 SGHNT, CDR2 YYREEE (reference sequence). V lost 1 base and J lost 5; bases outside the gene matches: 8.